The 3 T cell receptor beta chains below were found in one sample sequenced in a study of T-cell reconstitution after alpha-beta-depleted transplantation in children. Researchers prepared the TCRbeta library using unique molecular identifiers, the study reports. Via MiXCR, TCRdb re-called the PCR reads, giving one row per CDR3 protein. The sample includes roughly 500,000 distinct CDR3 sequences, less than 35% of them seen just once. The sequences come from PBMCs from the stem cell graft donor, collected from the stem cell graft. The receptors stem from a human donor who donated a stem cell graft to a child with aplastic anemia.

This clonotype was counted a few times. The rearrangement uses TRBV5-1 and TRBJ2-4; 13 bases map to TRBD2. Per the germline V gene, CDR1 is SGHRS and CDR2 is YFSETQ. This CDR3 region has 14 residues. Trimming removed 4 bases from V and 12 bases from J; junction bases left unmatched: 7. The CDR3 sequence: CASSPFGTSGDQYF. CDR3 nucleotides: TGCGCCAGCAGCCCCTTCGGGACTAGCGGGGATCAGTACTTC.

A few counts support this clonotype. The germline gene is not matched at one end of the junction; a read error may be the cause. J is TRBJ2-4 and V is TRBV4-3, with 8 bases identical to TRBD2. Germline CDR1 is LGHNA and CDR2 is YSLEER. The CDR3 extends over 17 amino acids. CDR3 protein: CASSQSGGAGGKNSQYF. CDR3 nucleotide sequence: TGCGCCAGCAGCCAATCCGGGGGGGCGGGAGGCAAAAACAGTCAGTACTTC.

This clonotype was counted between two and nine times. The chain carries TRBV20-1 and TRBJ2-2, with unresolved D. Germline values: CDR1 DFQATT, CDR2 SNEGSKA (reference sequence). The V end lost 1 base, the J end lost 2 bases, and 5 bases lay between the germline ends. The CDR3 extends over 13 amino acids. The CDR3 DNA follows: TGCAGTGCTAGAGGTTATAACACCGGGGAGCTGTTTTTT. Amino acid sequence: CSARGYNTGELFF.